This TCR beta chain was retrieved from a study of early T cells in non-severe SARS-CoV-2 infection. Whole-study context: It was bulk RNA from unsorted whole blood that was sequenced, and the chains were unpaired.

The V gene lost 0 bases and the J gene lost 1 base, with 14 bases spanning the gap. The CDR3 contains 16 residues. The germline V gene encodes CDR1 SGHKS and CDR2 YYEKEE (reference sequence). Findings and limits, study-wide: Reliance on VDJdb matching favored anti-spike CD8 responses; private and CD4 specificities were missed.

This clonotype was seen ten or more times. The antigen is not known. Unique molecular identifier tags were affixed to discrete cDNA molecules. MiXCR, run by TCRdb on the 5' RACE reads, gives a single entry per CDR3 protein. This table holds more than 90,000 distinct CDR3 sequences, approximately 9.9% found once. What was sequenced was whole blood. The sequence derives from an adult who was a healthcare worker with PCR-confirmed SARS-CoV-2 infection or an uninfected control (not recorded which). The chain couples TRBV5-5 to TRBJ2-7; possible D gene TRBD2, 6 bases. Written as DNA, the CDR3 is TGTGCCAGCAGCTTGGTCCTTGGGACTGGTTCCTACGAGCAGTACTTC. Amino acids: CASSLVLGTGSYEQYF.